One sample yielded the 22 T cell receptor beta chains listed below, sequenced in a study of shared clonotypes between healthy human individuals. Sequencing was performed with immunoSEQ multiplex PCR; in TCRdb, only in-frame clones are kept and a portion is missing. The table lists some 500,000 clones, 95% to 96% of them singletons, with about 0.064% in the top ten. Sequenced material: naive CD4+ T cells sorted from blood. Subset here: CD45RA+ positively selected. These receptors were obtained from a young woman in good health.

The V gene is TRBV27, the J gene TRBJ2-7; 12 bases align to TRBD2. Germline V CDR1 and CDR2: MNHEY, SMNVEV (reference sequence). The CDR3 sequence is 19 residues long. V lost 6 bases and J lost 2; bases outside the gene matches: 17. Here the CDR3 reads CASSLFSGLAGGTTYEQYF. In DNA form, the CDR3 reads TGTGCCAGCAGCCTTTTTTCAGGGCTAGCGGGAGGGACCACCTACGAGCAGTACTTC.

V usage is TRBV7-2 and J usage is TRBJ1-1; no clear D. Germline CDR1 and CDR2: SGHTA and FQGNSA. The V end lost 0 bases, the J end lost 2 bases, and 10 bases lay between the germline ends. This CDR3 comprises 15 residues. The chain's CDR3 is CASSLALAANTEAFF. The DNA of the CDR3 is TGTGCCAGCAGCTTAGCGCTAGCAGCAAACACTGAAGCTTTCTTT.

V gene TRBV5-1 combines with J gene TRBJ2-5, with 7 bases that match TRBD1. V lost 4 bases to trimming and J lost 2 bases; unmatched junction nucleotides: 8. The CDR3 consists of 15 residues. Per the germline V gene, CDR1 is SGHRS and CDR2 is YFSETQ. The CDR3 sequence: CASSRSSGQQETQYF. Here the CDR3 DNA reads TGCGCCAGCAGCCGAAGCTCGGGACAGCAAGAGACCCAGTACTTC.

V and J are TRBV18 and TRBJ1-3, with D unresolved. Deletions cut 3 bases from V and 0 bases from J, with 12 bases between. The CDR3 has 16 residues. Germline V gene lookup returns CDR1 KGHSH and CDR2 LQKENI. CDR3 DNA: TGTGCCAGCTCACCTTCCCTGGCTAACTCTGGAAACACCATATATTTT. As protein: CASSPSLANSGNTIYF. The complete variable domain, with remaining parts taken from reference TRBV18 and TRBJ1-3, reads NAGVMQNPRHLVRRRGQEARLRCSPMKGHSHVYWYRQLPEEGLKFMVYLQKENIIDESGMPKERFSAEFPKEGPSILRIQQVVRGDSAAYFCASSPSLANSGNTIYFGEGSWLTVV.

This chain uses TRBV10-3 with TRBJ2-1; 9 bases map to TRBD1. Germline V gene data show CDR1 as ENHRY and CDR2 as SYGVKD. The CDR3 length is 13 residues. The junction had 8 bases not matched to a gene; V was cut back by 9 bases and J by 8 bases. The CDR3 here is CAIRQGVEDEQFF. As DNA, the CDR3 is TGTGCCATAAGACAGGGGGTAGAGGATGAGCAGTTCTTC.

The chain couples TRBV15 to TRBJ2-5, with D uncertain. CDR3 size: 14 residues. Trimming shortened V by 6 bases and J by 1 base, and 12 bases separated the two germline ends. Germline V CDR1 and CDR2: LNHNV, YYDKDF (reference sequence). The chain's CDR3 is CATSIWVAQETQYF. The CDR3 nucleotides read TGTGCCACCAGTATATGGGTGGCCCAAGAGACCCAGTACTTC.

This chain connects TRBV30 to TRBJ1-5; the D gene is possibly TRBD1 (5 bases). Germline values: CDR1 GTSNPN, CDR2 SVGIG (reference sequence). Between the trimmed V and J ends, which lost 0 bases and 7 bases, there was a span of 13 bases. The CDR3 is 14 amino acids. CDR3 sequence (DNA): TGTGCCTGGAGTGTACGGCAGGGAGGACAGCCCCAGCATTTT. This codes for CAWSVRQGGQPQHF.

The gene calls are TRBV9 and TRBJ2-7; the D call may be TRBD1 or TRBD2 (6 bases each). The CDR3 spans 15 residues. The V end was cut by 0 bases, the J end by 6 bases, with 16 bases between. Germline assignment: CDR1 SGDLS and CDR2 YYNGEE. CDR3 protein: CASSVGRVGGGEQYF. In DNA form, the CDR3 reads TGTGCCAGCAGCGTAGGAAGAGTCGGAGGGGGCGAGCAGTACTTC.

The V and J genes are TRBV7-9 and TRBJ1-4; D remains ambiguous. V was clipped by 5 bases and J by 3 bases, with 22 bases between them. The germline V gene has CDR1 SEHNR and CDR2 FQNEAQ (reference sequence). This CDR3 is 18 amino acids long. Here the CDR3 reads CASSQVSGRLRANEKLFF. For the CDR3, the DNA is TGTGCCAGCAGCCAAGTCTCCGGGAGACTTCGGGCTAATGAAAAACTGTTTTTT.

This chain joins TRBV15 and TRBJ2-6, with 7 bases identical to TRBD1. From germline, CDR1 is LNHNV and CDR2 YYDKDF (reference sequence). This CDR3 spans 17 amino acids. J lost 2 bases, V lost 3 bases, and 7 bases had no gene match. The CDR3 DNA reads TGTGCCACCAGCAGTTATTCTAGGGGGCCTGGGGCCAACGTCCTGACTTTC. This sequence encodes CATSSYSRGPGANVLTF.

This chain joins TRBV19 and TRBJ2-7; D remains ambiguous. V shed 3 bases and J shed 7 bases, with 10 bases lying between them. Germline CDR1 is LNHDA and CDR2 is SQIVND (reference sequence). CDR3 size: 12 residues. For the CDR3, the DNA is TGTGCCAGTAGTATCGACCGGTATGAGCAGTACTTC. It yields the protein CASSIDRYEQYF.

The chain's CDR3 is CASSLDWISDTQYF. The CDR3 DNA follows: TGTGCCAGTAGTCTGGACTGGATTTCGGATACGCAGTATTTT. The chain joins TRBV19 to TRBJ2-3, with TRBD2 as a possible D gene (5 bases). CDR1 LNHDA and CDR2 SQIVND come from the germline V gene (reference sequence). V lost 5 bases to trimming and J lost 6 bases, with 15 bases between them. This CDR3 spans 14 amino acids. Full variable domain (remainder filled in from reference TRBV19 and TRBJ2-3): DGGITQSPKYLFRKEGQNVTLSCEQNLNHDAMYWYRQDPGQGLRLIYYSQIVNDFQKGDIAEGYSVSREKKESFPLTVTSAQKNPTAFYLCASSLDWISDTQYFGPGTRLTVL.

This chain joins TRBV5-8 and TRBJ1-2; D unclear. The V and J ends lost 0 bases and 4 bases respectively, with 13 bases between them. From germline, CDR1 is SGHTS and CDR2 YDEGEE. CDR3 size: 15 residues. Here the CDR3 reads CASSLDQVEGYGYTF. CDR3 coding DNA: TGTGCCAGCAGCTTGGATCAGGTAGAGGGCTATGGCTACACCTTC. Looking up the rest from reference TRBV5-8 and TRBJ1-2 gives the full variable domain: EAGVTQSPTHLIKTRGQQATLRCSPISGHTSVYWYQQALGLGLQFLLWYDEGEERNRGNFPPRFSGRQFPNYSSELNVNALELEDSALYLCASSLDQVEGYGYTFGSGTRLTVV.

The chain couples TRBV28 to TRBJ2-7, with TRBD2 matching 12 bases. CDR3 length equals 17 residues. The V and J ends lost 3 bases and 6 bases, in that order; junction bases with no gene match: 12. The germline gives CDR1 MDHEN, CDR2 SYDVKM. The CDR3 DNA reads as TGTGCCAGCAGTTTCCAAAGGACTAGCGGGACCCTGGGCGAGCAGTACTTC. Its protein product is CASSFQRTSGTLGEQYF.

The CDR3 nucleotides are TGTGCCAGCAGCTGGACTAGCGGGGCCTACAATGAGCAGTTCTTC. It is translated as CASSWTSGAYNEQFF. The rearrangement links TRBV9 to TRBJ2-1; the match to TRBD2 covers 12 bases. CDR3 length: 15 residues. From germline, CDR1 is SGDLS and CDR2 YYNGEE. The junction had 1 base not matched to a gene; V was cut back by 4 bases and J by 2 bases.

The V and J genes are TRBV2 and TRBJ1-5; D remains unclear. V gave up 0 bases and J gave up 3 bases, with 9 bases separating them. This CDR3 comprises 15 residues. Germline V gene lookup returns CDR1 SNHLY and CDR2 FYNNEI. CDR3 bases: TGTGCCAGCAGTGAAGCGGCGAGGAACAATCAGCCCCAGCATTTT. Amino acid sequence: CASSEAARNNQPQHF.

This clone was seen just once. The chain has TRBV28 and TRBJ1-2; the D gene is possibly TRBD1 (5 bases). This CDR3 region has 13 residues. The ends were cut back, 5 bases at V and 8 bases at J, with 15 bases in the middle. CDR1 is MDHEN, CDR2 SYDVKM, per germline. The DNA of the CDR3 is TGTGCCAGCAGTCCCGGGGTGGGGCGGGGCTACACCTTC. It is translated as CASSPGVGRGYTF.

This chain joins TRBV7-9 and TRBJ1-3, with TRBD1 matching 9 bases. V dropped 3 bases and J dropped 1; count of bases not matched to a gene: 4. CDR1 and CDR2 from the germline V gene are SEHNR and FQNEAQ (reference sequence). This CDR3 has 16 amino acids. The CDR3 DNA is TGTGCCAGCAGCTTGTCGGGACAGGGTTCTGGAAACACCATATATTTT. As protein: CASSLSGQGSGNTIYF.

The rearrangement uses TRBV28 and TRBJ1-3; weak D call: TRBD1 (6 bases). The CDR3 is made up of 14 amino acids. The V end lost 4 bases, the J end lost 4 bases, and 11 bases lay between the germline ends. The germline CDR1 and CDR2 sequences are MDHEN and SYDVKM. The CDR3 coding sequence is TGTGCCAGCAGTTCATCAGGGGCCGGAAACACCATATATTTT. This encodes CASSSSGAGNTIYF.

This sequence joins TRBV19 and TRBJ2-7, with 9 positions matching TRBD2. Germline lookup yields CDR1 LNHDA and CDR2 SQIVND (reference sequence). Trimming removed 8 bases from V and 4 bases from J; junction bases left unmatched: 6. The CDR3 is 13 amino acids. The CDR3 loop reads CASRAGGLYEQYF. CDR3 nucleotide sequence: TGTGCCAGTCGGGCGGGAGGGCTTTACGAGCAGTACTTC.

This clone is a singleton in its sample. This chain uses TRBV5-4 with TRBJ2-7, with a possible D match to TRBD2 (5 bases). The CDR3 sequence is 14 residues long. The germline gives CDR1 SGHNT, CDR2 YYREEE (reference sequence). V gave up 2 bases and J gave up 0 bases, with 9 bases separating them. The CDR3 coding sequence is TGTGCCAGCAGCTTCAGGACTGCCTCCTACGAGCAGTACTTC. This translates into CASSFRTASYEQYF.

This clone occurred once. This sequence joins TRBV21-1 and TRBJ1-1; TRBD1 is the table's D call, not checked against the DNA. TRBV21-1 is a pseudogene segment. There are 17 residues in the CDR3. The CDR3 DNA follows: TGTGCCAGCAGCAAAGGCGTACGGACAGGGCCGAACACTGAAGCTTTCTTT. Translating it yields CASSKGVRTGPNTEAFF.